Given below is one TCR beta chain in context. Antigen specificity is unknown. This entry belongs to a study of cytomegalovirus exposure and HLA in healthy donors. V trimming: 7 bases; J trimming: 6 bases; junction bases outside the gene matches: 8. Per the germline V gene, CDR1 is MNHNY and CDR2 is SVGAGI (reference sequence). The CDR3 contains 13 residues. Whole-study findings and limits: For cytomegalovirus status, the classifier reportedly gave diagnoses with high specificity and sensitivity. Differences between HLA loci emerged in a later analysis of TCR association rates, with DRB1 most and HLA-C fewest. Per a later analysis, HLA-associated TCR beta chains showed more clonal expansion than other, equally common TCR beta chains. After further analysis at a later stage, roughly 16,000 TCR beta sequences were associated with HLA alleles at 0.05 false discovery rate.

The PCR employed 60 Vbeta primers together with 13 Jbeta primers. Assay: immunoSEQ multiplex PCR; the TCRdb copy retains only in-frame clones and omits some. The table includes 65,000 or so clones, about 80% detected once. The sequenced sample consisted of PBMCs. This TCR was sampled from a middle-aged woman in good health and CMV-seropositive. The rearrangement joins TRBV6-6 to TRBJ1-1; 7 bases map to TRBD1. In DNA, the CDR3 is TGTGCCAGCACAATAAACAGGGGCCCTGAAGCTTTCTTT. Translation: CASTINRGPEAFF.